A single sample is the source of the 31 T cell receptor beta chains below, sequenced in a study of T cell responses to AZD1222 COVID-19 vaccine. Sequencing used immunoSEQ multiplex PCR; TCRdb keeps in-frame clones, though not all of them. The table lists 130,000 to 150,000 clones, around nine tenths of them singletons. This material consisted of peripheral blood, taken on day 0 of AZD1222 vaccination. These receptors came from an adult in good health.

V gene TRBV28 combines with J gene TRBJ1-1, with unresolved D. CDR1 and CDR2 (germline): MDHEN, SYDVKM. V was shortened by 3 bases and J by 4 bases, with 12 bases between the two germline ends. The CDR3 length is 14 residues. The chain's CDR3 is CASSLSWLGTEAFF. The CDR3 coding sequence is TGTGCCAGCAGTTTGAGCTGGTTAGGCACTGAAGCTTTCTTT.

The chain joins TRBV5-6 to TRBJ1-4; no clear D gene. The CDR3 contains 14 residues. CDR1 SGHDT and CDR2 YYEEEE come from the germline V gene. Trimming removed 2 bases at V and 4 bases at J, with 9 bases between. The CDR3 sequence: CASSFGGLNEKLFF. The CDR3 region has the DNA TGTGCCAGCAGCTTTGGAGGCCTTAATGAAAAACTGTTTTTT.

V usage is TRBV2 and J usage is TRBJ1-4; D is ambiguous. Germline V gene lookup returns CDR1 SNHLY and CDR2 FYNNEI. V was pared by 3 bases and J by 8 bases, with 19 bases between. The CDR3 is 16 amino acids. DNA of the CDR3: TGTGCCAGCAGTGATGGGGTGATTCAGTACAGCGAAAAACTGTTTTTT. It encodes CASSDGVIQYSEKLFF.

CDR3 nucleotides: TGTGCCAGCAGTTGGTGGGGGGCGCCCGGCAATGAGCAGTTCTTC. It yields the protein CASSWWGAPGNEQFF. This chain links TRBV27 with TRBJ2-1; possibly TRBD1 or TRBD2 for D (6 bases each). CDR3 length: 15 residues. Germline CDR1 MNHEY, CDR2 SMNVEV (reference sequence). Trimming took 4 bases from V and 6 from J, leaving 16 bases between them.

The CDR3 DNA reads as TGTGCCAGCAGTACGGGACTAGAATACGAGCAGTACTTC. Translated: CASSTGLEYEQYF. The chain couples TRBV2 to TRBJ2-7, with 8 bases matching TRBD2. The ends lost 5 bases at V and 4 bases at J; junction bases unmatched: 4. The CDR3 spans 13 residues. Germline CDR1 SNHLY, CDR2 FYNNEI.

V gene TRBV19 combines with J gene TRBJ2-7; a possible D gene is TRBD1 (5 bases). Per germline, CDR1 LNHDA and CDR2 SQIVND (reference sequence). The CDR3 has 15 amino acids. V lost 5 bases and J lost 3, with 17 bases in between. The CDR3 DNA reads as TGTGCCAGTAGTTTTCCGTCGGGCGGACACTACGAGCAGTACTTC. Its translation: CASSFPSGGHYEQYF.

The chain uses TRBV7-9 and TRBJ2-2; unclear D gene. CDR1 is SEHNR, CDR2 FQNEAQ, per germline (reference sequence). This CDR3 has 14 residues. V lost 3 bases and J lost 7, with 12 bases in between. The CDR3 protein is CASSFVAPFGELFF. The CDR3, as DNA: TGTGCCAGCAGCTTCGTAGCCCCTTTCGGGGAGCTGTTTTTT.

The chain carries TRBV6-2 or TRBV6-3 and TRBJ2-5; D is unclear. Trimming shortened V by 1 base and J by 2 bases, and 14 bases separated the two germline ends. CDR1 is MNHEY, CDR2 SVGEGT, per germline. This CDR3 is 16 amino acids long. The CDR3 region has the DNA TGTGCCAGCAGTTACTGGGCTCCGCACCGTCAAGAGACCCAGTACTTC. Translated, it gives CASSYWAPHRQETQYF.

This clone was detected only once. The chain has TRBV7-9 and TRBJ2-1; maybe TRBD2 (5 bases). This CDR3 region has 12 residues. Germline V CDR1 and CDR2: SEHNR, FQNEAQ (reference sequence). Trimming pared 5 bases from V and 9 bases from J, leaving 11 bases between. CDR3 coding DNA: TGTGCCAGCAGCCCCGAGGCGGGTGAGCAGTTCTTC. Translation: CASSPEAGEQFF.

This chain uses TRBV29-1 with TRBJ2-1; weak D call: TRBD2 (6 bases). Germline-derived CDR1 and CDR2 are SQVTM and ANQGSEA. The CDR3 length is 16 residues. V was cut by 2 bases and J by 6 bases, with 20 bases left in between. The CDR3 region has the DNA TGCAGCGTTGAAACTTATCGGGGGAGCGTCCCCAATGAGCAGTTCTTC. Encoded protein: CSVETYRGSVPNEQFF.

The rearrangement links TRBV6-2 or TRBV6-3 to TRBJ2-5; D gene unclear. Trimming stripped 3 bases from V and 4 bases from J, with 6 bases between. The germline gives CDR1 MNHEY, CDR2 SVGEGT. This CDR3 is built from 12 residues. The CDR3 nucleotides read TGTGCCAGCAGTTATCCAACAGAGACCCAGTACTTC. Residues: CASSYPTETQYF.

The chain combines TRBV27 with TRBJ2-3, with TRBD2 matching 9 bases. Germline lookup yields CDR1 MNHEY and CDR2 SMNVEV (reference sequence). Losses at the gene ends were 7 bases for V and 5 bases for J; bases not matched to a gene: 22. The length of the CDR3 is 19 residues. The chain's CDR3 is CASKPWVAGVIGRGDTQYF. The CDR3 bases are TGTGCCAGCAAACCCTGGGTAGCGGGGGTGATAGGGCGTGGAGATACGCAGTATTTT.

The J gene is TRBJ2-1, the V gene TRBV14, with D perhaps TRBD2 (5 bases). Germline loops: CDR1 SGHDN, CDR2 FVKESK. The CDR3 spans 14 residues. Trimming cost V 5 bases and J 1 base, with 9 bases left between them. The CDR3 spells CASSLRGSYNEQFF. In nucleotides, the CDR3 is TGTGCCAGCAGCTTGCGAGGGTCCTACAATGAGCAGTTCTTC. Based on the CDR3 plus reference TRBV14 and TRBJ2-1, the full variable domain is EAGVTQFPSHSVIEKGQTVTLRCDPISGHDNLYWYRRVMGKEIKFLLHFVKESKQDESGMPNNRFLAERTGGTYSTLKVQPAELEDSGVYFCASSLRGSYNEQFFGPGTRLTVL.

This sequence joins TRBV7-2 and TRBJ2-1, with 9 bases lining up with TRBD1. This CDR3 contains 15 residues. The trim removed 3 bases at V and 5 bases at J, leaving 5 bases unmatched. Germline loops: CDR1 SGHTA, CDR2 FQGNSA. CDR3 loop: CASSFYRGLDNEQFF. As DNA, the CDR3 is TGTGCCAGCAGCTTCTACAGGGGGCTCGACAATGAGCAGTTCTTC.

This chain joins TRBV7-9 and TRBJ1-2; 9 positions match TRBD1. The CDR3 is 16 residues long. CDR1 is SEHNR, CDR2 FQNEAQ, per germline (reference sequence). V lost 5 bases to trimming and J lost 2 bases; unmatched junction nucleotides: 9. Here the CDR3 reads CASSQPGTGTNYGYTF. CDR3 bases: TGTGCCAGCAGCCAACCCGGGACAGGGACGAACTATGGCTACACCTTC.

The CDR3 is CASWAGPPSGANVLTF. The CDR3 DNA follows: TGTGCCAGCTGGGCCGGGCCCCCCTCTGGGGCCAACGTCCTGACTTTC. This chain uses TRBV2 with TRBJ2-6; D call uncertain. Germline CDR1 reads SNHLY; CDR2 reads FYNNEI. The CDR3 length is 16 residues. The ends were cut back, 8 bases at V and 0 bases at J, with 14 bases in the middle.

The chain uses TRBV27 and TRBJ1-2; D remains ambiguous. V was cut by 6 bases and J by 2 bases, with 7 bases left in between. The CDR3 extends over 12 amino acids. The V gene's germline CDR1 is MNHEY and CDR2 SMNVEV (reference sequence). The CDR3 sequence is CASRDGNYGYTF. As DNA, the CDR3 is TGTGCCAGCAGGGACGGGAACTATGGCTACACCTTC.

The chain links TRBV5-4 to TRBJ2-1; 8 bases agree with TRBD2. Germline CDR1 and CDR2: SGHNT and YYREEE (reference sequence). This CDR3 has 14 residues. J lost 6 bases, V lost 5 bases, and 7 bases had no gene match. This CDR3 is CASRSRLASNEQFF. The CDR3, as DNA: TGTGCCAGCAGAAGTCGACTAGCGAGCAATGAGCAGTTCTTC.

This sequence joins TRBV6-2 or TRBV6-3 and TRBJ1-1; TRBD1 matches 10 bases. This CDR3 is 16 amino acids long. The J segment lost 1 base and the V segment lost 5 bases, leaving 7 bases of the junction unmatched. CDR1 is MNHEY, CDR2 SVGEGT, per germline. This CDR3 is CASSNRQGARNTEAFF. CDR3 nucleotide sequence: TGTGCCAGCAGTAACAGACAGGGGGCGAGGAACACTGAAGCTTTCTTT.

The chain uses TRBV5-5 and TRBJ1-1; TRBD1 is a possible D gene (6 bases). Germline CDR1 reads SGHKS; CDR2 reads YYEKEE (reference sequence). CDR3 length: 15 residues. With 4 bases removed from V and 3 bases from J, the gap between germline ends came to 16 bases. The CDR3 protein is CASSRVQGGYTEAFF. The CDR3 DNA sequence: TGTGCCAGCAGCCGCGTACAGGGCGGTTACACTGAAGCTTTCTTT.

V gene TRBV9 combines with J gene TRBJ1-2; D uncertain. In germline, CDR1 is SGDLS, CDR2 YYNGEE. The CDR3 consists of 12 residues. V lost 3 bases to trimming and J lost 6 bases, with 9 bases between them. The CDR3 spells CASSGAQDGYTF. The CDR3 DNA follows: TGTGCCAGCAGCGGGGCGCAAGATGGCTACACCTTC.

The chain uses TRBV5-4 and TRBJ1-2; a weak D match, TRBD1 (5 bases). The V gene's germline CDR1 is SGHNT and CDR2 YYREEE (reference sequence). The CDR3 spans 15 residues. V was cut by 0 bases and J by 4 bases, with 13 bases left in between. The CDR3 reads CASSLGMGEGYGYTF. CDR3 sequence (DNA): TGTGCCAGCAGCTTGGGCATGGGGGAGGGCTATGGCTACACCTTC.

DNA for the CDR3: TGTGCCAGCAGCCTGGGACAGTATAACTACAATGAGCAGTTCTTC. Translating it yields CASSLGQYNYNEQFF. The chain links TRBV11-1 to TRBJ2-1; 7 positions match TRBD1. V was clipped by 5 bases and J by 3 bases; unmatched bases: 7. This CDR3 is built from 15 residues. Per the germline V gene, CDR1 is SGHAT and CDR2 is FQDESV (reference sequence).

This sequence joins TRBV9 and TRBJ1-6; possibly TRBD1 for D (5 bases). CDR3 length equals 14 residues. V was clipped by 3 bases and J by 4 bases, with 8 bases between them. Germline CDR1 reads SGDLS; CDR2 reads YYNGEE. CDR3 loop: CASSEWGYNSPLHF. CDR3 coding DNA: TGTGCCAGCAGCGAATGGGGGTATAATTCACCCCTCCACTTT.

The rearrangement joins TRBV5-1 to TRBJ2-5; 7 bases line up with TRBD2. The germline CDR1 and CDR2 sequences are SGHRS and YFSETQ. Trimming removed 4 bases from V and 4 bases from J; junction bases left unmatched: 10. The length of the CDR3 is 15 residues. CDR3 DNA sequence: TGCGCCAGCAGCGCTCGGACTAGTCGGGCAGAGACCCAGTACTTC. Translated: CASSARTSRAETQYF.

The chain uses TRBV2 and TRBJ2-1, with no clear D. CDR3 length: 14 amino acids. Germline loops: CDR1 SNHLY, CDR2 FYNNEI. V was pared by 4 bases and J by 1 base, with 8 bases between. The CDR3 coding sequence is TGTGCCAGCAGTGTGTACGGATCCTACAATGAGCAGTTCTTC. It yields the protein CASSVYGSYNEQFF.

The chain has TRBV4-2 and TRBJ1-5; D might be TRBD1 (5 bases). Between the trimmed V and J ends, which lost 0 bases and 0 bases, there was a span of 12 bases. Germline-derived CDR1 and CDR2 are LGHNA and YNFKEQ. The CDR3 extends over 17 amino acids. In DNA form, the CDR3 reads TGTGCCAGCAGCCAAGATCAGGGTGGGGATAGCAATCAGCCCCAGCATTTT. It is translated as CASSQDQGGDSNQPQHF.

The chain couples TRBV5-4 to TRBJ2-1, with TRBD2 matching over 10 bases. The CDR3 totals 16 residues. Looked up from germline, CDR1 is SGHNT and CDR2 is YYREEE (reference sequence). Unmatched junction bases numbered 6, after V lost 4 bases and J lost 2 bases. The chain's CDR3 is CASSVASGSTYNEQFF. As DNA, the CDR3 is TGTGCCAGCAGCGTGGCTAGCGGGAGCACCTACAATGAGCAGTTCTTC.

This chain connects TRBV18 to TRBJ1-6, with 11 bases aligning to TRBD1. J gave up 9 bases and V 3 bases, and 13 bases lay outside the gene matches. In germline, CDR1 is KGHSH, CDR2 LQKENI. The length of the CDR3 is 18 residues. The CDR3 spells CASSPLDRGREVGSPLHF. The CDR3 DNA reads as TGTGCCAGCTCACCCCTGGACAGGGGGCGCGAAGTCGGTTCACCCCTCCACTTT.

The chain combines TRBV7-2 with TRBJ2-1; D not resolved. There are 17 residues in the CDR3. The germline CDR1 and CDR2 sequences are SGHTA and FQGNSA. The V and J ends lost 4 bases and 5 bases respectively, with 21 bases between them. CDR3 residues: CASSYLPVSGFHNEQFF. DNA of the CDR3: TGTGCCAGCAGCTATCTACCGGTCTCAGGATTCCACAATGAGCAGTTCTTC.

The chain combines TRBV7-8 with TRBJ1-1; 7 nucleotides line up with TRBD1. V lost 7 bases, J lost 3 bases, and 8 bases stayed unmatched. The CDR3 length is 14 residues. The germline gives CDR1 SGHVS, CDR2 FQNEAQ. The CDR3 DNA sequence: TGTGCCAGCACCCCAGGGGGGGAACACACTGAAGCTTTCTTT. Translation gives CASTPGGEHTEAFF.